The TCR beta chain described here comes from a study of cytomegalovirus exposure and HLA in healthy donors. Overall study context: Researchers previously reported finding 100 million or so unique TCR beta sequences from approximately 200 million T cells.

Study results and limitations: Later, an analysis showed that TCR beta chains associated with HLA were more clonally expanded than others that were equally common. In a later analysis, common viral pathogens appeared linked to several of the most significant clusters. Researchers left out some V segments, among them TRBV6-2 and TRBV6-3, as indistinguishable.

This clone turned up a few times. Its matching antigen is unknown. In germline, CDR1 is SGHTA, CDR2 FQGNSA. The CDR3 is 14 amino acids. V was clipped by 5 bases and J by 10 bases, with 17 bases between them. The PCR made use of 60 Vbeta and 13 Jbeta primers. TCRdb keeps only in-frame clones here, not all; method: immunoSEQ multiplex PCR. The table records approximately 100,000 clones, about three quarters of them present only once. The TCR was taken from a female donor in good health and CMV-seronegative. The sequencing input was PBMCs. The chain combines TRBV7-2 with TRBJ1-4, with D uncertain. CDR3 amino acids: CASSPTTPRGKLFF. The CDR3 DNA sequence: TGTGCCAGCAGCCCGACCACTCCCCGGGGAAAACTGTTTTTT.